This is a list of T cell receptor beta chains from one sample in a study of shared clonotypes between healthy human individuals. Measured with immunoSEQ multiplex PCR; TCRdb has only the in-frame clones, and not every one. The sample consists of around 1,100,000 clones, approximately 80% of them appearing once. The material sequenced was memory CD4+ T cells from PBMCs. These receptors came from a man between 18 and 35 years old in good health. Some clones in this sample may be carry-over from other donors' samples. CDR3s include the opening cysteine and the closing phenylalanine or tryptophan.

cdr3_aa: CASDSRAGGNQPQHF
v_call: TRBV28
j_call: TRBJ1-5

cdr3_aa: CASSLQQNTEAFF
v_call: TRBV18
j_call: TRBJ1-1

cdr3_aa: CASSVTGDNSPLHF
v_call: TRBV9
j_call: TRBJ1-6

cdr3_aa: CASQADRNTGELFF
v_call: TRBV18
j_call: TRBJ2-2

cdr3_aa: CASSIIRGTEAFF
v_call: TRBV19
j_call: TRBJ1-1

cdr3_aa: CASSLGRGRELAETQYF
v_call: TRBV5-1
j_call: TRBJ2-5

cdr3_aa: CATALEAYNEQFF
v_call: TRBV5-1
j_call: TRBJ2-1

cdr3_aa: CASSSYWEGQGRSYEQYF
v_call: TRBV27
j_call: NA

cdr3_aa: CASTLMWGTEAFF
v_call: TRBV28
j_call: TRBJ1-1

cdr3_aa: CASSLLGTEQETQYF
v_call: TRBV5-1
j_call: TRBJ2-5

cdr3_aa: CASSLSSRGDTQYF
v_call: TRBV5-1
j_call: TRBJ2-3

cdr3_aa: CASRPYTGELFF
v_call: TRBV6-5
j_call: TRBJ2-2

cdr3_aa: CASGKGDIAYEQYF
v_call: TRBV7-9
j_call: TRBJ2-7

cdr3_aa: CASSSDGSNQPQHF
v_call: TRBV5-1
j_call: TRBJ1-5